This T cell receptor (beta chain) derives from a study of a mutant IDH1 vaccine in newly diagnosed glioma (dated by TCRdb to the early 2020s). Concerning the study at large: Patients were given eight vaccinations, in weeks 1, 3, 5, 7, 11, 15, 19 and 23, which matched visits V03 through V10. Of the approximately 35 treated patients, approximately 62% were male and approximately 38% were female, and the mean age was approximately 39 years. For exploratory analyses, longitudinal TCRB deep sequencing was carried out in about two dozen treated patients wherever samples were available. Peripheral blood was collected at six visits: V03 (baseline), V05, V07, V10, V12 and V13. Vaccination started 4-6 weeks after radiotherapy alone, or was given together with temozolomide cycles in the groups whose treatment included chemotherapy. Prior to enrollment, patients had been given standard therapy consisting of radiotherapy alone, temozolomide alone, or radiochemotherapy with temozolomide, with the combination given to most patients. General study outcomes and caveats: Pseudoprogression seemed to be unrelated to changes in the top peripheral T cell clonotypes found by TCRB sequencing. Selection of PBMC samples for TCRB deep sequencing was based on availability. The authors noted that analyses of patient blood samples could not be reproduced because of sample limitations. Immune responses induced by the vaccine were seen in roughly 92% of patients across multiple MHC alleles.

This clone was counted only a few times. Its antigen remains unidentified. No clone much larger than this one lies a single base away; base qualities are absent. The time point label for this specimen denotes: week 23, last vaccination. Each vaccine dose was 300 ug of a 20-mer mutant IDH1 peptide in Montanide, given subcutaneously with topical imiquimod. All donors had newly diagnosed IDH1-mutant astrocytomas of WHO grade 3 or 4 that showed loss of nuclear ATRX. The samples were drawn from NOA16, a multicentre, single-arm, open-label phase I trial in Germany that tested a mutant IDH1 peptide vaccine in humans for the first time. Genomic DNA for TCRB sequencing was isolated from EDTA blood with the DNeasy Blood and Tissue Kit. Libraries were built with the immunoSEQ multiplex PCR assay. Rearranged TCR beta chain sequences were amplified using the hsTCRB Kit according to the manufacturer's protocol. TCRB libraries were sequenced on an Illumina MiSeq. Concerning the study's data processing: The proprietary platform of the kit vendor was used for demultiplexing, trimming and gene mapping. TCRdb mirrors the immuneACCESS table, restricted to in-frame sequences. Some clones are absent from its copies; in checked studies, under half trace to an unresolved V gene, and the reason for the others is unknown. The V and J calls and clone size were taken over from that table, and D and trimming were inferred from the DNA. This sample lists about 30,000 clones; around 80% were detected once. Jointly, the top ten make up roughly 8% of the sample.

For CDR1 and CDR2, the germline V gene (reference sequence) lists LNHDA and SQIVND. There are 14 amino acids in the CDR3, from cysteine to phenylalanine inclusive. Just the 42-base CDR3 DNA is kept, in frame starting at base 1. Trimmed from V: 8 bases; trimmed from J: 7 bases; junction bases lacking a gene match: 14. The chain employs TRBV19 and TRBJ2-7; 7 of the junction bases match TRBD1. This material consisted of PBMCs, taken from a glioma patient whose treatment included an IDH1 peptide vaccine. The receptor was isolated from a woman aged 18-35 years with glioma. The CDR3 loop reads CASASGGRGGEQYF. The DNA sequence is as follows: TGTGCCAGTGCATCAGGGGGTAGAGGTGGTGAGCAGTACTTC.